This TCR beta chain is drawn from a study of blood T cell repertoires in COVID-19. Germline lookup yields CDR1 SGHVS and CDR2 FNYEAQ. With 4 bases clipped from V and 7 bases from J, the junction kept 13 bases outside the gene matches. The CDR3 covers 17 residues. Here immunoSEQ multiplex PCR was the method, and the copy in TCRdb shows in-frame clones only, minus some. The sample records around 250,000 clones, around 90% being singletons. Sequenced input: peripheral blood. The chain combines TRBV7-6 with TRBJ1-6; 7 nucleotides line up with TRBD1. This sequence was found in a human donor in a cohort sampled during active COVID-19. The CDR3: CASSSFLTGTANSPLHF. In DNA, the CDR3 is TGTGCCAGCAGCTCTTTTCTCACCGGGACAGCGAATTCACCCCTCCACTTT.